This T cell receptor beta chain was captured in a study of Ad26.COV2.S vaccination and SARS-CoV-2 variants. Study overall: The Ad26.COV2.S arm of the COV1001 trial was where the donor was placed. Overall study findings and caveats: Quantification of TCR breadth and depth may have yielded underestimates of total T cell responses. Responses of spike-specific T cells (both CD8+ and CD4+) reportedly showed substantial breadth after vaccination. Vaccine recipients surpassed placebo recipients in spike-specific TCR breadth.

Treatment of the sample: over 15 received Ad26.COV2.S at low or high dose, single or two shots; about five received placebo; per-sample allocation not given. All samples were drawn on day 63, counting from the first vaccine or placebo injection. Libraries were prepared by immunoSEQ multiplex PCR; TCRdb keeps only in-frame clonotypes and omits some of them. Here the sample spans a few hundred thousand clones, around 87% being singletons. Remarks on this clone: Its antigen is currently unknown.

The TCR comes from a person between 18 and 60 years old who received the Ad26.COV2.S COVID-19 vaccine or a placebo. The sample here was peripheral blood, taken in a trial of Ad26.COV2.S vaccine versus placebo.

CDR3 sequence (DNA): TGTGCTAGTCAGAGCGCGGCTAGCTACAATGAGCAGTTCTTC. Protein: CASQSAASYNEQFF. The rearrangement uses TRBV12-5 and TRBJ2-1; D ambiguous. This CDR3 has 14 residues. CDR1 LGHNT and CDR2 FRNRAP come from the germline V gene. V gave up 8 bases and J gave up 3 bases, with 14 bases separating them.